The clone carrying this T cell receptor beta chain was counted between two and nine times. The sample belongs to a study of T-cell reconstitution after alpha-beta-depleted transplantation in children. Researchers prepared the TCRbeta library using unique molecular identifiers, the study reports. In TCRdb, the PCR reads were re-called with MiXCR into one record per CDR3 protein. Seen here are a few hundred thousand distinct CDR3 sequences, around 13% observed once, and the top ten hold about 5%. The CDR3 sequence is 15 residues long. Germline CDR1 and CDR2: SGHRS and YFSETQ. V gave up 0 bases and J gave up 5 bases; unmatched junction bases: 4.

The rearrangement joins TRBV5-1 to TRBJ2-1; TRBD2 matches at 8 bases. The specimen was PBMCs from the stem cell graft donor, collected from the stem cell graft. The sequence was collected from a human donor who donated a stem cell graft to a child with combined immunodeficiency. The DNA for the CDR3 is TGCGCCAGCAGCTTGGACGGGAGGGATGACAATGAGCAGTTCTTC. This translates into CASSLDGRDDNEQFF. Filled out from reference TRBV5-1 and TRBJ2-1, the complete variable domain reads KAGVTQTPRYLIKTRGQQVTLSCSPISGHRSVSWYQQTPGQGLQFLFEYFSETQRNKGNFPGRFSGRQFSNSRSEMNVSTLELGDSALYLCASSLDGRDDNEQFFGPGTRLTVL.